A selection of T cell receptor beta chains follows, all from one sample in a study of beta chain features in type 1 diabetes. TCRdb keeps only in-frame clones here, not all; method: immunoSEQ multiplex PCR. The repertoire holds about 150,000 clones, around 8.7% seen once, with around 0.63% in the top ten. The specimen was central memory CD4+ T cells from blood. Source of these receptors: a man aged 18 to 35 in good health. Each CDR3 is given with its conserved first and last residue. The D gene is left open where the match is weak. Size tells how often a clone was seen (once, few, many) or the class of an expanded clone, and some rows leave it out.

abundance	v_gene	j_gene	d_gene	CDR3nt	CDR3aa
NA	TRBV30	TRBJ2-5	TRBD2	TGTGCCTGTTCGGGACTAGCGAAAGAGACCCAGTACTTC	CACSGLAKETQYF
few	TRBV28	TRBJ2-7	TRBD1	TGTGCCAGCAGGGGGCTTTTCGGGCAGGGGGCCTACGAGCAGTACTTC	CASRGLFGQGAYEQYF
NA	TRBV4-1	TRBJ2-3	TRBD1	TGCGCCAGCAGCCTACGACAGGGGGCTGATACGCAGTATTTT	CASSLRQGADTQYF
NA	TRBV5-4	TRBJ2-1	TRBD1	TGTGCCAGCAGCTTGGGGACAGGGGGCTCTAATGAGCAGTTCTTC	CASSLGTGGSNEQFF
NA	TRBV9	TRBJ1-2	TRBD1	TGTGCCAGCAGCGCACAGGGGAGGACTGGCTACACCTTC	CASSAQGRTGYTF
NA	TRBV29-1	TRBJ2-2	TRBD2	TGCAGCGTCCAGTTCGGGGGGGTTAACACCGGGGAGCTGTTTTTT	CSVQFGGVNTGELFF
many	TRBV11-2	TRBJ2-5	TRBD2	TGTGCCAGCAGCCAAGGACTAGCGGGGTGGTCCCAAGAGACCCAGTACTTC	CASSQGLAGWSQETQYF
few	TRBV10-3	TRBJ2-7	TRBD2	TGTGCCATCAGTGAGTCGGGCGGGGGGGACCAAACCTACGAGCAGTACTTC	CAISESGGGDQTYEQYF
NA	TRBV7-8	TRBJ1-1	TRBD1	TGTGCCAGCAGCTTAGCAACAGGGGTGGAAGCTTTCTTT	CASSLATGVEAFF
NA	TRBV7-9	TRBJ1-1	TRBD1	TGTGCCAGCAGCTTAGTGGGGCAGGGGGACACTGAAGCTTTCTTT	CASSLVGQGDTEAFF
few	TRBV7-2	TRBJ2-3	TRBD2	TGTGCCAGCAGCTTAGGAGCGGGGGGGCTCACAGATACGCAGTATTTT	CASSLGAGGLTDTQYF
NA	TRBV7-9	TRBJ1-2	TRBD1	TGTGCCAGCAGCTTAGGGTTAAGAACGACCCGGGACAGCTATGGCTACACCTTC	CASSLGLRTTRDSYGYTF
NA	TRBV9	TRBJ2-3	NA	TGTGCCAGCAGCGTAGGGCCGTTTGCAGATACGCAGTATTTT	CASSVGPFADTQYF
few	TRBV27	TRBJ2-7	NA	TGTGCCAGCAGTTTAAAGGGGGACGCCTACGAGCAGTACTTC	CASSLKGDAYEQYF
NA	TRBV9	TRBJ2-2	TRBD1	TGTGCCAGCAGCGTAGTGGCAACAGGGGGCATCGGGGAGCTGTTTTTT	CASSVVATGGIGELFF
NA	TRBV13	TRBJ1-6	TRBD1	TGTGCCAGCAGCCCGGGACAGTATAATTCACCCCTCCACTTT	CASSPGQYNSPLHF
NA	TRBV25-1	TRBJ1-6	NA	TGTGCCAGCAGTCGGGAGCTCTATAATTCACCCCTCCACTTT	CASSRELYNSPLHF